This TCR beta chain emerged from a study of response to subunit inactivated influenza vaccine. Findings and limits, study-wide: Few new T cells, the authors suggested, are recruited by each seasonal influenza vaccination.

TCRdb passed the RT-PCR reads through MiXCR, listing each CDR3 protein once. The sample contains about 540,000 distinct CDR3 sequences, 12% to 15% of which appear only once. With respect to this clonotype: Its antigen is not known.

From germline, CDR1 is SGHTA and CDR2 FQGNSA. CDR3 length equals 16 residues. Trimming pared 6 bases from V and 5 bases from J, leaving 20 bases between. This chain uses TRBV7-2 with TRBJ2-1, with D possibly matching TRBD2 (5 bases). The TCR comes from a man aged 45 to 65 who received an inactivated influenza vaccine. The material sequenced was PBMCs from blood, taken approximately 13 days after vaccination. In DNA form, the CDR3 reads TGTGCCAGCAGAACCGCGCCGAGGGTCGGGGACAATGAGCAGTTCTTC. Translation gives CASRTAPRVGDNEQFF.